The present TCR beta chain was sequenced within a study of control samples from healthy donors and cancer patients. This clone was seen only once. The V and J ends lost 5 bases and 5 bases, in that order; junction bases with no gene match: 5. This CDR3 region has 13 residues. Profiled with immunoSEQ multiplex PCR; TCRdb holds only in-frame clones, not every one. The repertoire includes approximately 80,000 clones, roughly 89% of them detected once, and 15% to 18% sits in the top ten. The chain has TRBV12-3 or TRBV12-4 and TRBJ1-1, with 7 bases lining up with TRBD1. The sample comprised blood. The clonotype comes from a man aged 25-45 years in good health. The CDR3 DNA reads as TGTGCCAGCAGTCCCGACAGGGCAACTGAAGCTTTCTTT. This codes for CASSPDRATEAFF.